Sequencing of this T cell receptor (beta chain) was carried out in a study of Graves' ophthalmopathy and Graves' hyperthyroidism. Background on the study: Stable hyperthyroidism was defined by absence of ophthalmopathy within 18 months of follow-up.

Hyperthyroidism patients were newly diagnosed, ill under 2 months, and aged 18 to 65 years. Establishment of the diagnosis relied upon clinical symptoms, serum thyroxine, TRAb, thyroid ultrasound and orbital computed tomography. RNA transcripts yielded amplified TCR beta CDR3 regions. The library came from an HTBI-primed first-round RT-PCR and a second-round multiplex PCR. Via MiXCR, TCRdb re-called the multiplex PCR reads, giving one row per CDR3 protein. The sample shows about 1.1 million distinct CDR3 sequences, roughly two fifths of them seen only once. This clonotype was counted ten times or more. This CDR3 spans 18 amino acids. Germline trimming cut 4 bases from V and 3 bases from J; bases unmatched to any gene: 10. Per the germline V gene, CDR1 is MGHDK and CDR2 is SYGVNS.

The chain joins TRBV25-1 to TRBJ1-3; 12 positions agree with TRBD1. This receptor was obtained from an adult man with Graves' hyperthyroidism. The sequencing sample was made of peripheral blood or thyroid tissue (not recorded which). The CDR3 DNA is TGTGCCAGCAGTGGGCCACCGGGACAGGGGGCGTTTGGAAACACCATATATTTT. Protein: CASSGPPGQGAFGNTIYF.